Listed below are T cell receptor beta chains from one sample, sequenced in a study of CD8+ T cells in alopecia areata. Sequencing used immunoSEQ multiplex PCR; TCRdb keeps in-frame clones, though not all of them. The sample contains more than 85,000 clones, under 70% of which appear only once. The starting material was CD8+ T cells sorted from blood, obtained at week 4, from a patient treated with tofacitinib. All receptors derive from a human donor with alopecia areata. The CDR3 runs from the conserved cysteine through the conserved F or W. D genes are given only for firm matches. Expanded clones get a size class; other rows say once, few or many, or leave the size out.

D,V,size,J,DNA,CDR3
-,TRBV29-1,few,TRBJ1-1,TGCAGCGTTGAGCAGGGGCCTGAAGCTTTCTTT,CSVEQGPEAFF
-,TRBV5-4,-,TRBJ1-4,TGTGCCAGCAGCTTGGGAGGCGCCTCAAATGAAAAACTGTTTTTT,CASSLGGASNEKLFF
-,TRBV7-6,-,TRBJ2-1,TGTGCCAGCAGCGCAATTAGTGTTGAGCAGTTCTTC,CASSAISVEQFF
-,TRBV27,-,TRBJ1-1,TGTGCCAGCAGTTCCCGAGAGCGGGGTCCGGGGACTGAAGCTTTCTTT,CASSSRERGPGTEAFF
-,TRBV4-1,-,TRBJ2-7,TGCGCCAGCAGCAAAGTGGTGGTACTTTACGAGCAGTACTTC,CASSKVVVLYEQYF
-,TRBV5-6,-,TRBJ1-1,TGTGCCAGCAGCTTACGCAGGGAGACTGAAGCTTTCTTT,CASSLRRETEAFF
TRBD1,TRBV29-1,-,TRBJ1-2,TGCAGCGTTGGCACAGGGGATGACTATGGCTACACCTTC,CSVGTGDDYGYTF
-,TRBV7-9,-,TRBJ1-4,TGTGCCAGCAGCCCCACCTATCAACAGGAAAAACTGTTTTTT,CASSPTYQQEKLFF
TRBD1,TRBV13,-,TRBJ1-2,TGTGCCAGCAGCTTTGCGGAGGACAGGGAGTATGGCTACACCTTC,CASSFAEDREYGYTF
-,TRBV25-1,-,TRBJ2-7,TGTGCCAGCAGTGATTCCGGGGGGCTAGGGTACGAGCAGTACTTC,CASSDSGGLGYEQYF
TRBD1,TRBV7-9,-,TRBJ1-1,TGTGCCAGCAGCTCCGCAGGGGGGCCGGATGAAGCTTTCTTT,CASSSAGGPDEAFF
-,TRBV7-9,-,TRBJ2-1,TGTGCCAGCAGCTTTTTGGAGGACTACAATGAGCAGTTCTTC,CASSFLEDYNEQFF
-,TRBV7-9,-,TRBJ2-2,TGTGCCAGCAGCTTCCCGGTAGGGGAGCTGTTTTTT,CASSFPVGELFF
-,TRBV27,few,TRBJ2-7,TGTGCCAGCAGTTTGAAGGGCGCTTACGAGCAGTACTTC,CASSLKGAYEQYF
TRBD1,TRBV5-1,-,TRBJ2-7,TGCGCCAGCAGCTTGGGACAGGGGGAGAGCGACGAGCAGTACTTC,CASSLGQGESDEQYF
-,TRBV6-4,few,TRBJ1-1,TGTGCCAGCAGACTGCAGGACAGCGACACTGAAGCTTTCTTT,CASRLQDSDTEAFF
-,TRBV14,-,TRBJ2-3,TGTGCCAGCAGCCCTGAGGGGAGGGATACGCAGTATTTT,CASSPEGRDTQYF
-,TRBV5-1,once,TRBJ2-5,TGCGCCAGCAGCTTGACGGGGCGGGAGACCCAGTACTTC,CASSLTGRETQYF
TRBD1,TRBV11-2,many,TRBJ2-3,TGTGCCAGCAGCTTGGAGGACAGGGAAGCAGATACGCAGTATTTT,CASSLEDREADTQYF
-,TRBV27,-,TRBJ1-4,TGTGCCAGCAGTGTAGGACGGACCATTAATGAAAAACTGTTTTTT,CASSVGRTINEKLFF
-,TRBV10-3,-,TRBJ2-3,TGTGCCATCAGTGAAGGTGTCACAAACACAGATACGCAGTATTTT,CAISEGVTNTDTQYF
-,TRBV7-7,-,TRBJ2-3,TGTGCCAGCAGCTTAGGGTTGTCTTCGGGGCCAAGCACAGATACGCAGTATTTT,CASSLGLSSGPSTDTQYF
-,TRBV27,-,TRBJ1-2,TGTGCCAGCAGCCCTACAGGTCCCTACGACGGCTACACCTTC,CASSPTGPYDGYTF
-,TRBV7-2,-,TRBJ2-3,TGTGCCAGCAGTAAACGGAGTGGTCTCCGGGACTTCACAGATACGCAGTATTTT,CASSKRSGLRDFTDTQYF
-,TRBV7-2,few,TRBJ2-6,TGTGCCAGCCACTCGGGGGCTGGGGCCAACGTCCTGACTTTC,CASHSGAGANVLTF
TRBD1,TRBV4-1,-,TRBJ2-3,TGCGCCAGCAGCCAAGGGACAGGGGCAAGCACAGATACGCAGTATTTT,CASSQGTGASTDTQYF
TRBD2,TRBV4-1,once,TRBJ2-2,TGCGCCAGCAGTCGCAGACCGGGACTAGACGGGGAGCTGTTTTTT,CASSRRPGLDGELFF
-,TRBV27,-,TRBJ2-3,TGTGCCAGCAGTTTGACTACGGCCCTTAGCACAGATACGCAGTATTTT,CASSLTTALSTDTQYF
-,TRBV9,-,TRBJ1-2,TGTGCCAGCAGCCCGCTTATGTCGGCCGGCAATGGCTACACCTTC,CASSPLMSAGNGYTF
TRBD1,TRBV27,-,TRBJ2-7,TGTGCCAGCAGTCCGGGGACAGGGCTCCACGAGCAGTACTTC,CASSPGTGLHEQYF
-,TRBV15,-,TRBJ2-1,TGTGCCACCAGACAGGGAAGCAATGAGCAGTTCTTC,CATRQGSNEQFF
-,TRBV4-1,few,TRBJ1-5,TGCGCCAGCAGCCAAGATCGCGGAAATCAGCCCCAGCATTTT,CASSQDRGNQPQHF
TRBD2,TRBV4-2,-,TRBJ2-3,TGTGCCAGCAGCCAAGTGGACGGACTAGCGGGGAGCACAGATACGCAGTATTTT,CASSQVDGLAGSTDTQYF
-,TRBV7-9,-,TRBJ2-7,TGTGCCAGCAGCTTAGTTGATACGGACAAGACGGACGAGCAGTACTTC,CASSLVDTDKTDEQYF
TRBD1,TRBV7-2,-,TRBJ1-5,TGTGCCAGCAGCTGGACAGGGGATCGGCAGCCCCAGCATTTT,CASSWTGDRQPQHF
TRBD1,TRBV7-9,few,TRBJ1-2,TGTGCCAGCAGCCCAATGGACAGGGGGCGTCATGACTATGGCTACACCTTC,CASSPMDRGRHDYGYTF
TRBD1,TRBV4-2,-,TRBJ1-1,TGTGCCAGCAGCGGGGACAGGGGCACTGAAGCTTTCTTT,CASSGDRGTEAFF
-,TRBV7-6,-,TRBJ2-5,TGTGCCAGCAGCTTAGCTGCTGCGGCTAGGGTTCAAGAGACCCAGTACTTC,CASSLAAAARVQETQYF
TRBD1,TRBV28,-,TRBJ2-7,TGTGCCAGCAGTCTCCGGGACAGTTACGAGCAGTACTTC,CASSLRDSYEQYF
-,TRBV30,-,TRBJ2-3,TGTGCCTGGGCCGGGACACCCAGCACAGATACGCAGTATTTT,CAWAGTPSTDTQYF
-,TRBV5-4,many,TRBJ2-3,TGTGCCAGCAGCCAAGACCCGACAAGCCCCACAGATACGCAGTATTTT,CASSQDPTSPTDTQYF
-,TRBV7-6,-,TRBJ1-5,TGTGCCAGCAGCTTAGAGGGACGGGGCAATCAGCCCCAGCATTTT,CASSLEGRGNQPQHF